The next 2 T cell receptor beta chains were all read from a single sample in a study of cytomegalovirus exposure and HLA in healthy donors. PCR was performed using 60 Vbeta and 13 Jbeta primers. Only in-frame clones appear in the TCRdb table, and some are missing; sequencing was by immunoSEQ multiplex PCR. The sample has under 200,000 clones, around 80% seen once. The material sequenced was PBMCs. All receptors come from a woman aged 45-65 years in good health and CMV-seropositive.

This chain connects TRBV10-3 to TRBJ2-1, with D unresolved. Between the trimmed V and J ends, which lost 6 bases and 0 bases, there was a span of 9 bases. The CDR3 extends over 14 amino acids. The germline V gene has CDR1 ENHRY and CDR2 SYGVKD. CDR3 nucleotides: TGTGCCATCAGGGCGGAGATCTCCTACAATGAGCAGTTCTTC. It specifies CAIRAEISYNEQFF.

The V call is TRBV7-2, the J call TRBJ2-1; 13 positions match TRBD2. J lost 6 bases, V lost 1 base, and 0 bases had no gene match. Germline V gene data show CDR1 as SGHTA and CDR2 as FQGNSA. The CDR3 spans 15 residues. DNA for the CDR3: TGTGCCAGCAGCTTAGGGACTAGCGGGAGCAATGAGCAGTTCTTC. Amino acids: CASSLGTSGSNEQFF.